This TCR beta chain appears in the sequencing data of a study of monozygotic twins with inflammatory bowel disease (dated by TCRdb to the late 2010s). About the investigation overall: The complete study included some 28 monozygotic twin pairs: 19 IBD-discordant Danish pairs and nine German pairs, of which four were IBD-concordant and five were IBD-discordant. The search for disease-associated traits relied mainly on comparing, within discordant pairs, IBD patients with their genetically identical healthy co-twins. Each individual had, on average, about 151 000 unique TCRalpha sequences and 181 000 unique TCRbeta sequences available for analysis. Points the paper makes about the study in general: Compared with healthy twins, IBD patients shared fewer clonotypes with other individuals, and the difference was most pronounced in patients with signs of disease activity. Because patients were on differing immunosuppressive treatments, the repertoires may have picked up extra background noise and inter-individual variability. Distinction between different T cell subtypes could not be achieved in the analysis. TCRbeta repertoire diversity, by inverse Simpson index, was decreased in IBD patients compared with their healthy co-twins. The results gave no support for a single strong signal or clonotype linked to IBD. Repertoire similarity did not differ between concordant and discordant twins, possibly due to limited statistical power.

From each donor, a roughly 2.7 ml peripheral blood sample was collected into PAXgene tubes and kept at -80 degrees C. Without any T cell sorting, total RNA was extracted from whole blood using the PAXgene blood miRNA kit on an automated QIAcube. Peripheral blood from monozygotic twin pairs who were concordant or discordant for inflammatory bowel disease underwent deep TCRalpha and TCRbeta repertoire profiling using unique molecular barcoding. For every twin pair, smoking habits were documented, and each individual was categorised as a current, former or never smoker. As for this clonotype: The antigen it binds to is not known.

The method was 5' RACE. Each TCR library was prepared from about 3.5 ug of total RNA. For each sample, cDNA synthesis with SMARTScribe reverse transcriptase was split into eight separate reactions. Unique molecular identifiers containing a 6-nucleotide sample barcode were introduced through template switching during cDNA synthesis. TCRalpha and TCRbeta cDNA was amplified in two nested PCRs of around 15 and 9 cycles, and bead purification was carried out after each PCR. Before amplification, the cDNA was treated with uracil DNA-glycosylase and purified using the QIAquick PCR purification kit. In the second PCR, Illumina TruSeq-compatible adapters and sample-specific barcodes were added. TapeStation and Qubit were used to check library quality and concentration, and approximately 5.5 ng of each library went into the pool. The pooled libraries were sequenced with 2 x 100 bp reads and custom sequencing primers on an Illumina HiSeq2500 single-index Rapid Run. On the study's bioinformatics: MiGEC version 1.2.6 was used for UMI-based consensus assembly to correct PCR and sequencing errors. MiXCR version 2.1.1 was used for V(D)J alignment, clonotype assembly and CDR3 extraction. Normalisation of gene usage, clonotype sharing and MAIT/NKT TCR abundance was achieved by analysing the top 1000, 10 000 and 20 000 clonotypes per sample. Diversity was computed as the inverse Simpson index with the vegan R package after downsampling to 27 000 UMIs. Paired Mann-Whitney U tests were applied to discordant twin pairs, with Benjamini-Hochberg correction for multiple testing. TCRdb reprocessed the reads and assigns one entry to each CDR3 protein sequence, leaving out DNA. Here the V and J calls rest on TCRdb's processing, not on the authors' analysis. Per the sample table, the count is some 400,000 distinct CDR3 sequences. 2.4% of the sample is held by the ten biggest clonotypes.

Material: blood. This TCR was sampled from a human donor with ulcerative colitis or Crohn's disease, or a healthy co-twin of an affected twin (not recorded which).

This receptor carries the CDR3 CASSPGTEPIYEQYF. This chain is built from TRBV5-1 and TRBJ2-7; without DNA, the TCRdb call of TRBD1 cannot be checked. The germline V gene gives CDR1 as SGHRS and CDR2 as YFSETQ. From its cysteine to its phenylalanine, the CDR3 spans 15 amino acids. There is no recorded DNA.